This T cell receptor beta chain was documented in a study of Tregs in tolerant kidney transplant recipients. The assay was immunoSEQ multiplex PCR, and TCRdb's table has in-frame clones only and misses some. This sample lists 15,000 or so clones; its ten largest clones have about 25%. Mixed chimerism was transient after nonmyeloablative marrow transplants from related graft donors. Thawed PBMCs were FACS-sorted into unstimulated CD4+CD25+CD127- regulatory T cells, CD4+CD25- non-regulatory cells, CD4 and CD8 cells. Germline CDR1 reads MNHNS; CDR2 reads SASEGT. Trimming left V 1 base short and J 0 bases short, with 7 bases between. This CDR3 has 16 amino acids. Study results and limitations: Tregs expanded with activated donor B cells seemed most donor-specific. Findings come from small patient numbers and require larger validation.

Considering frequency, this clone is medium-sized. Its target is unknown. The read comes to an end 3 residues before the CDR3 does, leaving the germline J gene to fill in the end. The V and J genes are TRBV6-1 and TRBJ2-6; D is uncertain. This TCR was sampled from a human patient who received a combined kidney and bone marrow transplant. Among the T cells, some may be from the graft donor. Material: CD8+ T cells from blood (PBMCs), obtained 6 months after the transplant. The sequenced CDR3 bases are TGTGCCAGCAGTGAAGTAGTTCTCTCTGGGGCCAACGTC. Its translation is CASSEVVLSGANV. The whole CDR3 protein is CASSEVVLSGANVLTF.